This T cell receptor (beta chain) was retrieved from a study of cytomegalovirus exposure and HLA in healthy donors. Study in general: Among about 179 million T cells, an earlier analysis found roughly 110 million unique TCR beta sequences. Study findings and constraints: It was taken for granted in presence/absence analyses that sequencing depth across donors was roughly uniform.

The length of the CDR3 is 16 residues. Per the germline V gene, CDR1 is SGHRS and CDR2 is YFSETQ. The ends were cut back, 0 bases at V and 0 bases at J, with 12 bases in the middle. This clone appeared a single time. Its antigen is as yet unknown. The PCR employed 60 Vbeta primers together with 13 Jbeta primers. Sequencing used immunoSEQ multiplex PCR; TCRdb keeps in-frame clones, though not all of them. This table holds 130,000 to 150,000 clones, approximately 80% found once. The sequencing sample was made of PBMCs. The chain links TRBV5-1 to TRBJ2-5; possibly TRBD1 for D (5 bases). This receptor was obtained from a female donor in good health and CMV-seronegative. This CDR3 reads CASSLGTLRDQETQYF. The CDR3 coding sequence is TGCGCCAGCAGCTTGGGCACGCTCAGGGACCAAGAGACCCAGTACTTC.